A single sample is the source of the 15 T cell receptor beta chains below, sequenced in a study of T-cell memory formation after mild COVID-19 listed by TCRdb under 2021. The library came from 5' RACE. This sample was sequenced with an Illumina NovaSeq 6000. TCRdb reran the public reads through fastp at Q25 and MiXCR, keeping productive beta chains. Rows with one shared CDR3 protein collapse into an entry with the most common genes and DNA. The sample records a few hundred thousand distinct CDR3 sequences, roughly an eighth of which are singletons. The ten largest account for 20% to 25% of the sample. Sequences were obtained from PBMCs or a T cell subset sorted from them (not recorded which). These TCRs come from a man between 18 and 29 years old who had mild COVID-19 (a few samples of this study predate the infection). The sample titles of this study are shuffled in the database, so cell type and time point are left out; the donor was told from shared clones.

The V gene is TRBV5-6, the J gene TRBJ2-5, with a weak D call TRBD2 (7 bases). This CDR3 contains 13 residues. Germline V gene sequence: CDR1 SGHDT, CDR2 YYEEEE. V lost 1 base, J lost 5 bases, and 9 bases lay in between. The CDR3 loop is CASSLKGGETQYF. The CDR3 DNA reads TGTGCCAGCAGCTTGAAGGGGGGGGAGACCCAGTACTTC.

The chain has TRBV20-1 and TRBJ2-7; D is ambiguous. The V end lost 1 base, the J end lost 3 bases, and 10 bases lay between the germline ends. Per germline, CDR1 DFQATT and CDR2 SNEGSKA (reference sequence). The CDR3 spans 13 residues. CDR3: CSARGPSNYEQYF. The DNA of the CDR3 is TGCAGTGCTAGAGGCCCATCCAACTACGAGCAGTACTTC.

This clonotype was counted ten times or more. This chain joins TRBV5-1 and TRBJ1-1; D ambiguous. Trimming took off 0 bases at V and 0 bases at J, with 6 bases between the two ends. The CDR3 contains 14 residues. In germline, CDR1 is SGHRS, CDR2 YFSETQ. DNA for the CDR3: TGCGCCAGCAGCTTGGGCGGGTTGAACACTGAAGCTTTCTTT. Residues: CASSLGGLNTEAFF.

The V and J genes are TRBV6-5 and TRBJ1-2; D remains unclear. V was clipped by 6 bases and J by 4 bases, with 9 bases between them. Germline V lookup: CDR1 MNHEY, CDR2 SVGAGI. This CDR3 region has 12 residues. This CDR3 is CASSPRGYGYTF. For the CDR3, the DNA is TGTGCCAGCAGCCCGCGGGGCTATGGCTACACCTTC.

This clonotype was seen only a few times. The J gene is TRBJ1-3, the V gene TRBV4-3; 7 bases match TRBD1. From germline, CDR1 is LGHNA and CDR2 YSLEER. This CDR3 contains 17 residues. V shed 6 bases and J 1 base; nucleotides not matched to a gene: 12. This CDR3 reads CASRKTSGQYSGNTIYF. In nucleotides, the CDR3 is TGCGCCAGCAGGAAAACATCGGGACAGTATTCTGGAAACACCATATATTTT.

This clonotype came up a few times. The DNA of the CDR3 is TGTGCCAGCAGCTTTGTCCCCTACGAGCAGTACTTC. This sequence encodes CASSFVPYEQYF. The V and J genes are TRBV7-2 and TRBJ2-7; D is undetermined. Trimming removed 3 bases at V and 2 bases at J, with 5 bases between. CDR1 is SGHTA, CDR2 FQGNSA, per germline. The CDR3 sequence is 12 residues long.

J is TRBJ2-1 and V is TRBV12-3 or TRBV12-4; D perhaps matches TRBD1 (6 bases). The CDR3 is made up of 21 amino acids. Trimming removed 6 bases at V and 2 bases at J, with 32 bases between. The CDR3 nucleotides read TGTGCCAGCAGACTCCGCCGGTGGGGGACATCGACCCTTCCTCCCTACAATGAGCAGTTCTTC. It encodes CASRLRRWGTSTLPPYNEQFF.

This clonotype was counted only a few times. The chain links TRBV24-1 to TRBJ2-1; no definite D call. Germline CDR1 is KGHDR and CDR2 is SFDVKD. This CDR3 has 13 residues. The V gene lost 4 bases and the J gene lost 4 bases, with 7 bases spanning the gap. CDR3 bases: TGTGCCACCAGTGACACAGATTACAATGAGCAGTTCTTC. It yields the protein CATSDTDYNEQFF.

The chain couples TRBV18 to TRBJ2-2, with D possibly being TRBD1 (5 bases). Deletions cut 6 bases from V and 0 bases from J, with 11 bases between. Looked up from germline, CDR1 is KGHSH and CDR2 is LQKENI. CDR3 length equals 15 residues. The chain's CDR3 is CASSPDRANTGELFF. CDR3 DNA: TGTGCCAGCTCCCCTGACAGAGCGAACACCGGGGAGCTGTTTTTT. Filled out from reference TRBV18 and TRBJ2-2, the complete variable domain reads NAGVMQNPRHLVRRRGQEARLRCSPMKGHSHVYWYRQLPEEGLKFMVYLQKENIIDESGMPKERFSAEFPKEGPSILRIQQVVRGDSAAYFCASSPDRANTGELFFGEGSRLTVL.

This clonotype has more than one count but fewer than ten. J is TRBJ2-7 and V is TRBV20-1; perhaps TRBD1 as D (5 bases). The V end lost 6 bases, the J end lost 4 bases, and 16 bases lay between the germline ends. The CDR3 consists of 13 residues. Per germline, CDR1 DFQATT and CDR2 SNEGSKA (reference sequence). CDR3 residues: CSAPEGVGYEQYF. The DNA for the CDR3 is TGCAGTGCCCCGGAAGGGGTGGGATACGAGCAGTACTTC.

The chain is built from TRBV11-1 and TRBJ2-7; maybe TRBD2 (6 bases). V was pared by 4 bases and J by 0 bases, with 13 bases between. The CDR3 length is 15 residues. The germline V gene has CDR1 SGHAT and CDR2 FQDESV (reference sequence). CDR3 loop: CASSSLGDFSYEQYF. The CDR3 nucleotides read TGTGCCAGCAGCTCCTTGGGGGACTTCTCCTACGAGCAGTACTTC. The variable domain in full, with the rest retrieved from reference TRBV11-1 and TRBJ2-7, is EAEVAQSPRYKITEKSQAVAFWCDPISGHATLYWYRQILGQGPELLVQFQDESVVDDSQLPKDRFSAERLKGVDSTLKIQPAELGDSAMYLCASSSLGDFSYEQYFGPGTRLTVT.

This clonotype has more than one count but fewer than ten. The genes are TRBV20-1 and TRBJ1-2; the match to TRBD1 covers 8 bases. This CDR3 is 15 amino acids long. Losses at the gene ends were 5 bases for V and 0 bases for J; bases not matched to a gene: 8. Per the germline V gene, CDR1 is DFQATT and CDR2 is SNEGSKA (reference sequence). The CDR3 is CSAASRDRSNYGYTF. The CDR3 DNA is TGCAGTGCTGCCTCCCGGGACAGGTCTAACTATGGCTACACCTTC.

There are many counts of this clonotype. V is TRBV6-2 or TRBV6-3 and J is TRBJ2-7; D is undetermined. The CDR3 is 12 amino acids. Germline V gene data show CDR1 as MNHEY and CDR2 as SVGEGT. Trimming took 0 bases from V and 1 from J, leaving 1 base between them. The CDR3 loop is CASSYSSYEQYF. CDR3 nucleotides: TGTGCCAGCAGTTACTCTTCCTACGAGCAGTACTTC.

V gene TRBV2 combines with J gene TRBJ2-2, with TRBD2 matching 10 bases. Germline V gene data show CDR1 as SNHLY and CDR2 as FYNNEI. This CDR3 comprises 14 residues. V was clipped by 7 bases and J by 4 bases; unmatched bases: 3. The CDR3 spells CASNSGGATGELFF. Here the CDR3 DNA reads TGTGCCAGCAACAGCGGGGGGGCCACCGGGGAGCTGTTTTTT. The whole variable domain, filled in from reference TRBV2 and TRBJ2-2, reads EPEVTQTPSHQVTQMGQEVILRCVPISNHLYFYWYRQILGQKVEFLVSFYNNEISEKSEIFDDQFSVERPDGSNFTLKIRSTKLEDSAMYFCASNSGGATGELFFGEGSRLTVL.

The V gene is TRBV4-1, the J gene TRBJ2-2; D not certain. V gave up 0 bases and J gave up 7 bases, with 9 bases separating them. The CDR3 is 14 residues long. CDR1 is MGHRA and CDR2 is YSYEKL in the germline V gene. CDR3 in DNA: TGCGCCAGCAGCCAAGATATGGTGTACGGGGAGCTGTTTTTT. Translated, it gives CASSQDMVYGELFF.